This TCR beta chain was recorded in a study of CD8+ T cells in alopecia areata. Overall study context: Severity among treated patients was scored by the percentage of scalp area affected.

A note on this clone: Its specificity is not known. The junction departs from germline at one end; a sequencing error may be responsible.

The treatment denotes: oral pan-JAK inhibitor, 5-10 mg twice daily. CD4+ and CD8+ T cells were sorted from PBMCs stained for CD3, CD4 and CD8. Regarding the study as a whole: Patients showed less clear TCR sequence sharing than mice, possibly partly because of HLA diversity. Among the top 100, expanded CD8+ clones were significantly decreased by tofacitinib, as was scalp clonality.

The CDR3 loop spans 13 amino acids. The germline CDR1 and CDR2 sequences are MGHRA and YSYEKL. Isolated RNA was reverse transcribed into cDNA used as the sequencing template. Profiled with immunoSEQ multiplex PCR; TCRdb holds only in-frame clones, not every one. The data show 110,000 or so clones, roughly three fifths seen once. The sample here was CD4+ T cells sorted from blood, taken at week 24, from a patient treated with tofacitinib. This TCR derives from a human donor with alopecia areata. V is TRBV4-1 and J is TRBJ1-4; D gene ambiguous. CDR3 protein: CASSQDIDPPVFF. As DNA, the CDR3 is TGTGCCAGCAGCCAAGATATAGATCCACCGGTGTTTTTT.